The entry below describes one TCR beta chain. This entry belongs to a study of PD-L1 blockade in urothelial cancer. Whole-study context: Blood analysis took place 3 weeks (second dose) and 6 weeks after treatment start. A median blood sample held 141,255 T cells and more than 80,000 unique TCRs.

Sequencing used immunoSEQ multiplex PCR; TCRdb keeps in-frame clones, though not all of them. The sample carries tens of thousands of clones, approximately 86% recorded once. Time point reported: pretreatment peripheral blood. Anywhere from 1 to 8 samples came from each patient, spanning pretreatment and on-treatment. The CDR3 totals 12 residues. V was clipped by 0 bases and J by 9 bases, with 8 bases between them. Germline V gene data show CDR1 as MDHEN and CDR2 as SYDVKM. The sequence was collected from a man aged 55 to 70 with urothelial cancer. Here the sequenced sample was PBMCs, taken around atezolizumab (anti-PD-L1) treatment. The genes are TRBV28 and TRBJ1-1, with D tentatively TRBD1 (5 bases). The CDR3 sequence: CASSLWQGKAFF. Written as DNA, the CDR3 is TGTGCCAGCAGTTTATGGCAGGGTAAAGCTTTCTTT.